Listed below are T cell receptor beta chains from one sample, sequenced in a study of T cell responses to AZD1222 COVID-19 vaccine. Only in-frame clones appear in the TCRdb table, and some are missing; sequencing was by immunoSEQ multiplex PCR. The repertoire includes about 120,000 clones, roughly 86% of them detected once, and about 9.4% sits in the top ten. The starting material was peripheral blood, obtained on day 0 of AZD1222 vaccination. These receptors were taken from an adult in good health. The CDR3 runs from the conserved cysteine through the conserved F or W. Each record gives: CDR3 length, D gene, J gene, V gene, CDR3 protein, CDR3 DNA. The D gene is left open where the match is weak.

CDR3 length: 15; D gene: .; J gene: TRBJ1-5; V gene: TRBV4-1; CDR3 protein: CASSQDWGANQPQHF; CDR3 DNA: TGCGCCAGCAGCCAAGATTGGGGGGCTAATCAGCCCCAGCATTTT
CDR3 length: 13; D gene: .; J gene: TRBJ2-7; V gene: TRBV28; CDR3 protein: CASTLQGGGEQYF; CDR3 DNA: TGTGCCAGCACCCTTCAGGGAGGGGGCGAGCAGTACTTC
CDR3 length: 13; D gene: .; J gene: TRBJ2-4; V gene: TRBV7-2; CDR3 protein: CASSLGAKNIQYF; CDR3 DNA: TGTGCCAGCAGCTTAGGAGCCAAAAACATTCAGTACTTC
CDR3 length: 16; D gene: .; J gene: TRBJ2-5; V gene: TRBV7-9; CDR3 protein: CASSLVGGADQETQYF; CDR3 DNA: TGTGCCAGCAGCTTAGTAGGGGGGGCGGACCAAGAGACCCAGTACTTC
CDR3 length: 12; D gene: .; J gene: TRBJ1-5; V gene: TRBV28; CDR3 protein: CAGSGANQPQHF; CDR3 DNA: TGTGCCGGATCCGGGGCCAATCAGCCCCAGCATTTT
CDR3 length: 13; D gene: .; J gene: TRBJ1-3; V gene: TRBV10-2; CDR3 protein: CATTGRLGNTIYF; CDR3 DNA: TGCGCCACCACGGGCAGGCTCGGGAACACCATATATTTT
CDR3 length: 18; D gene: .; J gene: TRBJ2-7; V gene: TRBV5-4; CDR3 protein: CASSSFGTGGRTSYEQYF; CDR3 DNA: TGTGCCAGCAGCTCCTTCGGGACAGGCGGGAGGACCTCCTACGAGCAGTACTTC
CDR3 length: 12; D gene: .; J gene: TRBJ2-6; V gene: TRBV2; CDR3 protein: CASSRHLDVLTF; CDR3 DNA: TGTGCCAGCAGCCGACACCTCGACGTCCTGACTTTC
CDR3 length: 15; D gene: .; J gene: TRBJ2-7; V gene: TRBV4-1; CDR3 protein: CASSQERDFRDEQYF; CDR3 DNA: TGCGCCAGCAGCCAAGAACGGGACTTTCGGGACGAGCAGTACTTC
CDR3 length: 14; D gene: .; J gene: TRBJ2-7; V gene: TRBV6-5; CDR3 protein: CASRGDRVNYEQYF; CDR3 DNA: TGTGCCAGCAGGGGGGACCGAGTAAACTACGAGCAGTACTTC
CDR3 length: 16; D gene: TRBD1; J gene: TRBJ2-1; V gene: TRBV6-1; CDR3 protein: CASSGTGTAIGNEQFF; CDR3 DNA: TGTGCCAGCAGTGGAACCGGGACAGCCATCGGGAATGAGCAGTTCTTC
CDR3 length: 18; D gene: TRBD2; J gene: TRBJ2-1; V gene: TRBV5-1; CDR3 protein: CASSKLAGGQSSYNEQFF; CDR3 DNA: TGCGCCAGCAGCAAGCTAGCGGGAGGCCAGAGCTCCTACAATGAGCAGTTCTTC